This passage covers 11 T cell receptor beta chains from one sample sequenced in a study of shared clonotypes between healthy human individuals. As defined, naive CD8 cells were CD45RO-negative and positively selected for CCR7, with terminally differentiated effector memory CD45RA+ cells excluded. The method was immunoSEQ multiplex PCR; TCRdb's version includes in-frame clones alone and lacks a portion of them. This table has about 2 million clones, about 95% appearing once. Sequenced sample: naive CD8+ T cells sorted from blood. Receptor source: a man younger than 30 in good health.

The chain couples TRBV29-1 to TRBJ1-1; 7 bases line up with TRBD1. After removal of 6 bases from V and 8 bases from J, the junction contained 9 bases not matched to a gene. This CDR3 comprises 12 residues. Germline loops: CDR1 SQVTM, CDR2 ANQGSEA. The CDR3 DNA is TGCAGCGTAATGACAGGGTACCCAGAAGCTTTCTTT. Translated: CSVMTGYPEAFF.

The chain has TRBV27 and TRBJ2-6; 8 bases fit TRBD1. From germline, CDR1 is MNHEY and CDR2 SMNVEV (reference sequence). J gave up 2 bases and V 5 bases, and 8 bases lay outside the gene matches. The CDR3 totals 17 residues. Here the CDR3 DNA reads TGTGCCAGCAGTCCCGGGACAGGTGTGACTGGGGCCAACGTCCTGACTTTC. It specifies CASSPGTGVTGANVLTF.

The J gene is TRBJ2-1, the V gene TRBV6-5; no firm D call. Germline CDR1 MNHEY, CDR2 SVGAGI. V was trimmed by 7 bases and J by 14 bases, leaving 18 bases between them. The CDR3 length is 12 residues. The CDR3 is CASKSGSREKFF. CDR3 sequence (DNA): TGTGCCAGCAAATCCGGGTCTAGGGAAAAGTTCTTC.

Turning to this clone: Its ends do not fully match the called genes, so a read error is possible. The J gene is TRBJ2-3, the V gene TRBV9; a weak D match, TRBD1 (6 bases). Per the germline V gene, CDR1 is SGDLS and CDR2 is YYNGEE. The length of the CDR3 is 12 residues. CDR3 region: CASSEGGTTRYF. The CDR3 bases are TGTGCCAGCAGCGAAGGGGGTACTACGCGGTATTTT.

V gene TRBV29-1 combines with J gene TRBJ2-5, with D perhaps matching TRBD1 or TRBD2 (5 bases each). The CDR3 is 16 residues long. Per germline, CDR1 SQVTM and CDR2 ANQGSEA. V was shortened by 7 bases and J by 0 bases, with 21 bases between the two germline ends. The CDR3 region has the DNA TGCAGCGCCGGCCCCGAGATCAGGGAGTACCAAGAGACCCAGTACTTC. It translates to CSAGPEIREYQETQYF.

The chain links TRBV7-2 to TRBJ2-3; D remains ambiguous. Germline CDR1 SGHTA, CDR2 FQGNSA. The CDR3 is 14 residues long. The V end lost 3 bases, the J end lost 1 base, and 8 bases lay between the germline ends. The CDR3 loop reads CASSLFHGTDTQYF. The DNA of the CDR3 is TGTGCCAGCAGCTTGTTCCACGGCACAGATACGCAGTATTTT.

This clone was counted only a few times. This chain uses TRBV30 with TRBJ1-1; D not certain. The CDR3 covers 13 residues. Trimming pared 0 bases from V and 10 bases from J, leaving 15 bases between. Germline assignment: CDR1 GTSNPN and CDR2 SVGIG (reference sequence). The CDR3 loop is CAWSVLWAEGAFF. The DNA for the CDR3 is TGTGCCTGGAGTGTACTCTGGGCTGAGGGAGCTTTCTTT.

The chain uses TRBV6-5 and TRBJ2-7, with 11 bases matching TRBD2. CDR1 and CDR2 (germline): MNHEY, SVGAGI. CDR3 length: 15 amino acids. The junction had 8 bases not matched to a gene; V was cut back by 4 bases and J by 6 bases. CDR3 bases: TGTGCCAGCAGTTGGCGACTAGCGGGATCGGGCGAGCAGTACTTC. Its protein product is CASSWRLAGSGEQYF.

Points on this clone: Additional DNA sequences in this sample encode the identical CDR3. V gene TRBV28 combines with J gene TRBJ1-5; D call uncertain. Germline assignment: CDR1 MDHEN and CDR2 SYDVKM. There are 14 residues in the CDR3. V dropped 2 bases and J dropped 7 bases, with 12 bases sitting between them. The CDR3 is CASSLEGAGQPQHF. The CDR3 DNA follows: TGTGCCAGCAGTTTAGAGGGCGCAGGACAGCCCCAGCATTTT.

The rearrangement links TRBV9 to TRBJ2-1; either TRBD1 or TRBD2 may fit D (6 bases each). Germline CDR1 and CDR2: SGDLS and YYNGEE. Trimming stripped 4 bases from V and 5 bases from J, with 16 bases between. This CDR3 has 15 amino acids. CDR3 sequence (DNA): TGTGCCAGCAGCCCCGTTGGGGGGCCCGACAATGAGCAGTTCTTC. Its translation: CASSPVGGPDNEQFF.

This clone was recorded only once. The V gene is TRBV7-9, the J gene TRBJ2-7; no clear D gene. Trimming left V 7 bases short and J 2 bases short, with 15 bases between. Per the germline V gene, CDR1 is SEHNR and CDR2 is FQNEAQ (reference sequence). This CDR3 comprises 14 residues. The CDR3 sequence: CASTAGRAPYEQYF. For the CDR3, the DNA is TGTGCCAGCACCGCCGGCCGGGCCCCCTACGAGCAGTACTTC. Variable domain in full (rest from reference TRBV7-9 and TRBJ2-7): DTGVSQNPRHKITKRGQNVTFRCDPISEHNRLYWYRQTLGQGPEFLTYFQNEAQLEKSRLLSDRFSAERPKGSFSTLEIQRTEQGDSAMYLCASTAGRAPYEQYFGPGTRLTVT.